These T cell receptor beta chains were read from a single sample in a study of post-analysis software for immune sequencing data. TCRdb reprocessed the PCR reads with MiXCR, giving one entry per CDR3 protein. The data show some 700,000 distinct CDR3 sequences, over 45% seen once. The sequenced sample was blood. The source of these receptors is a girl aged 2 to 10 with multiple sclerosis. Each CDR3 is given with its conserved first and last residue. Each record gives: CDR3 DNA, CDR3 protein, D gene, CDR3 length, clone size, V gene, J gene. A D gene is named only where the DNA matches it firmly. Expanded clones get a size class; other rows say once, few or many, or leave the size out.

TGTGCCAGCAGCCAAGACGGCGGGGGGGAACAAGAGACCCAGTACTTC,CASSQDGGGEQETQYF,TRBD2,16,NA,TRBV3-1,TRBJ2-5
TGTGCCATCAGTACCACTAGCGGGGGAGAATTCTACCAAGAGACCCAGTACTTC,CAISTTSGGEFYQETQYF,TRBD2,18,NA,TRBV10-3,TRBJ2-5
TGCAGCGTTAGGGTAGCGGGAGGGGTCGGCAATGAGCAGTTCTTC,CSVRVAGGVGNEQFF,TRBD2,15,NA,TRBV29-1,TRBJ2-1
TGTGCCAGCAGTTACGACGGCCGCACAGATACGCAGTATTTT,CASSYDGRTDTQYF,NA,14,NA,TRBV6-5,TRBJ2-3
TGCAGTGCTAGAAGGACTAGCGGAGGGGCGTCAGATACGCAGTATTTT,CSARRTSGGASDTQYF,TRBD2,16,NA,TRBV20-1,TRBJ2-3
TGTGCCAGCAGCTCGAATCGGGACTCCACAGATACGCAGTATTTT,CASSSNRDSTDTQYF,NA,15,NA,TRBV12-3/TRBV12-4,TRBJ2-3
TGTGCCAGCAGCTTAATGAAGAGCAGCGAGCAGTACTTC,CASSLMKSSEQYF,NA,13,NA,TRBV7-8,TRBJ2-7
TGTGCCAGCAGCTTAATCGGACTAGACCAAGAGACCCAGTACTTC,CASSLIGLDQETQYF,TRBD2,15,NA,TRBV7-9,TRBJ2-5
TGTGCCACCTCCTGGACAGGGGTCAACACAGATACGCAGTATTTT,CATSWTGVNTDTQYF,TRBD1,15,NA,TRBV2,TRBJ2-3
TGTGCCAGCAGTGGGTCAGGGGGAAGAGAGACCCAGTACTTC,CASSGSGGRETQYF,TRBD1,14,few,TRBV2,TRBJ2-5
TGTGCCAGCAGCCCGGGACTAGCGGTTTGCAATGAGCAGTTCTTC,CASSPGLAVCNEQFF,TRBD2,15,once,TRBV11-2,TRBJ2-1
TGCGCCGGCAGCTTCGGATCGGGGGGGGGTAGCACAGATACGCAGTATTTT,CAGSFGSGGGSTDTQYF,TRBD2,17,NA,TRBV4-3,TRBJ2-3
TGTGCCAGCGCGGGGGAGCCCTACAATGAGCAGTTCTTC,CASAGEPYNEQFF,TRBD2,13,NA,TRBV12-3/TRBV12-4,TRBJ2-1
TGCAGTGCCAAGGGCGGGGGAGATACGCAGTATTTT,CSAKGGGDTQYF,TRBD2,12,NA,TRBV20-1,TRBJ2-3
TGTGCCAGCGCTATACGGGGTACGGCTACTGAAGCTTTCTTT,CASAIRGTATEAFF,NA,14,NA,TRBV6-2/TRBV6-3,TRBJ1-1
TGTGCCACTGCAGGGAGTACAGGGCAACAAACGCAGTATTTT,CATAGSTGQQTQYF,NA,14,NA,TRBV10-3,TRBJ2-3
TGTGCCAGCAGCTCAGTTAGCGGGGGCGAGCAGTACTTC,CASSSVSGGEQYF,TRBD2,13,many,TRBV11-3,TRBJ2-7
TGTGCCATCAGTGCCGAGGGGGAGGAGACCCAGTACTTC,CAISAEGEETQYF,NA,13,NA,TRBV10-3,TRBJ2-5
TGTGCCAGCAGCTTCAGGGGGCACCAAGAGACCCAGTACTTC,CASSFRGHQETQYF,TRBD1,14,NA,TRBV7-2,TRBJ2-5
TGCAGCGTTGACGGGGGAGCTAGCACAGATACGCAGTATTTT,CSVDGGASTDTQYF,NA,14,NA,TRBV29-1,TRBJ2-3
TGTGCCACCAGCAGAGTACGGGCTAGCGGGAGTGATGAGCAGTACTTC,CATSRVRASGSDEQYF,TRBD2,16,many,TRBV15,TRBJ2-7
TGTGCCAGCAGTTACCGGGCGGGAGGGCCCTCGGAGACCCAGTACTTC,CASSYRAGGPSETQYF,TRBD2,16,NA,TRBV6-5,TRBJ2-5
TGTGCCAGCAGCTTGGGGGTGGGGCCGAACACTGAAGCTTTCTTT,CASSLGVGPNTEAFF,NA,15,NA,TRBV11-2,TRBJ1-1
TGTGCCATCAGTGAGGGACAGGAGAATCAGCCCCAGCATTTT,CAISEGQENQPQHF,TRBD1,14,NA,TRBV10-3,TRBJ1-5
TGTGCCAGCAGCCTGGGACTAGCTCCCGAGCGCGCCTACAATGAGCAGTTCTTC,CASSLGLAPERAYNEQFF,TRBD2,18,NA,TRBV9,TRBJ2-1
TGCAGTGCTAGAGATCTGTACTCCCAAGAGACCCAGTACTTC,CSARDLYSQETQYF,NA,14,few,TRBV20-1,TRBJ2-5
TGTGCCAGCAGTTACTTCGGACATGACGCCGGTAGAGAGACCCAGTACTTC,CASSYFGHDAGRETQYF,NA,17,NA,TRBV6-2/TRBV6-3,TRBJ2-5
TGTGCCAGCAGCCCCCAGCGGATGACCAATGAGCAGTTCTTC,CASSPQRMTNEQFF,NA,14,NA,TRBV3-1,TRBJ2-1
TGTGCCAGCAGCTTAGGACAGGGGCGGGAAGAGACCCAGTACTTC,CASSLGQGREETQYF,TRBD1,15,NA,TRBV11-2,TRBJ2-5
TGCAGTGCTAGATGGGGCGGGAATGAGCAGTACTTC,CSARWGGNEQYF,NA,12,NA,TRBV20-1,TRBJ2-5
TGTGCCAGCAGTGATCGCTCGACCTGGGGAACTGAAGCTTTCTTT,CASSDRSTWGTEAFF,NA,15,NA,TRBV25-1,TRBJ1-1
TGTGCCAGCACCGGCTCGGCTAGCGGGAGATCTGAGACCCAGTACTTC,CASTGSASGRSETQYF,TRBD2,16,once,TRBV6-6,TRBJ2-5
TGCGCCAGCAGCTTGGCGGTAGCGGGAGGAAATGAGCAGTTCTTC,CASSLAVAGGNEQFF,TRBD2,15,once,TRBV5-1,TRBJ2-1
TGTGCCAGCAGGCTTGCAGGGGGCGCTTACAATGAGCAGTTCTTC,CASRLAGGAYNEQFF,TRBD1,15,few,TRBV12-3/TRBV12-4,TRBJ2-1
TGTGCCAGCAGCGTCCTCACAAATGAGCAGTTCTTC,CASSVLTNEQFF,NA,12,few,TRBV9,TRBJ2-1
TGTGCCAGCAGCTTACAGATAGACTCCGTAAACACCGGGGAGCTGTTTTTT,CASSLQIDSVNTGELFF,NA,17,NA,TRBV7-3,TRBJ2-2
TGCAGCGTTGATAACACAGCCGGGGAGACCCAGTACTTC,CSVDNTAGETQYF,NA,13,NA,TRBV29-1,TRBJ2-5
TGTGCCAGCAGTTTCATGGAGGGGGCGGGGAGCTCCTACAATGAGCAGTTCTTC,CASSFMEGAGSSYNEQFF,NA,18,NA,TRBV7-9,TRBJ2-1
TGTGCCAGCAGCTGGAGGTCGGGCACCGGGGAGCTGTTTTTT,CASSWRSGTGELFF,NA,14,NA,TRBV7-2,TRBJ2-2
TGCAGCGTTGATCCGGTAGAGCATGAGCAGTTCTTC,CSVDPVEHEQFF,NA,12,NA,TRBV29-1,TRBJ2-1
TGTGCCAGCAGCGGGGGACTAGCGGGGGGAGAGACCCAGTACTTC,CASSGGLAGGETQYF,TRBD2,15,NA,TRBV5-1,TRBJ2-5
TGTGCCAGCAGTTGGTTGGGGTACAATGAGCAGTTCTTC,CASSWLGYNEQFF,NA,13,few,TRBV7-6,TRBJ2-1
TGTGCCAGCAGCCAACACAGGGGGCGGGATGAAAAACTGTTTTTT,CASSQHRGRDEKLFF,TRBD1,15,NA,TRBV14,TRBJ1-4
TGCAGCGTTGGGCAGGGGGCTTCCCCAGATACGCAGTATTTT,CSVGQGASPDTQYF,TRBD1,14,few,TRBV29-1,TRBJ2-3
TGTGCCAGCAGTAAACGGACAGGGGGGGAAGAGACCCAGTACTTC,CASSKRTGGEETQYF,TRBD1,15,NA,TRBV12-3/TRBV12-4,TRBJ2-5
TGTGCCAGCAGTGGCCGAGGACTTCGTGGCTACACCTTC,CASSGRGLRGYTF,NA,13,NA,TRBV12-3/TRBV12-4,TRBJ1-2
TGCGCCAGCAGCTTGGGGGACCCACGTGGTGACGAGCAGTACTTC,CASSLGDPRGDEQYF,NA,15,few,TRBV5-1,TRBJ2-7
TGTGCCAGCAGCTTGGGGACGAGTGCCTACGAGCAGTACTTC,CASSLGTSAYEQYF,NA,14,few,TRBV5-4,TRBJ2-7
TGTGCCAGCAGCTTAAGCAGGGTTCAAGAGACCCAGTACTTC,CASSLSRVQETQYF,NA,14,few,TRBV7-9,TRBJ2-5
TGCAGTGCTAGAGATCGGGGGGGAAACACTGAAGCTTTCTTT,CSARDRGGNTEAFF,NA,14,NA,TRBV20-1,TRBJ1-1
TGTGCCAGCAGTCCCGGACAGGGATGGGCTAACTATGGCTACACCTTC,CASSPGQGWANYGYTF,TRBD1,16,NA,TRBV12-3/TRBV12-4,TRBJ1-2
TGCAGTGCTCCCTGGACTAGCGGGAGGACAGATACGCAGTATTTT,CSAPWTSGRTDTQYF,TRBD2,15,NA,TRBV20-1,TRBJ2-3
TGCGCCAGCAGCTTAGGTTGGGGCGGCTCCAAAAACATTCAGTACTTC,CASSLGWGGSKNIQYF,NA,16,NA,TRBV5-1,TRBJ2-4
TGTGCCAGCAGCGTAGGGGCGGGGCGGGAGACCCAGTACTTC,CASSVGAGRETQYF,NA,14,NA,TRBV9,TRBJ2-5
TGTGCCAGCAGCCCCGGCTTACAGTCGGATGGCTACACCTTC,CASSPGLQSDGYTF,NA,14,NA,TRBV7-2,TRBJ1-2